This T cell receptor beta chain stems from a study of blood T cell repertoires in COVID-19. Across the whole study: Spain, Italy and the United States supplied samples that represented acute and convalescent COVID-19. Sample material is recorded as cDNA or gDNA derived from T cells, B-cell-depleted T cells, or PBMCs.

The V end was cut by 4 bases, the J end by 2 bases, with 12 bases between. The CDR3 has 14 residues. Germline V gene lookup returns CDR1 SGHTA and CDR2 FQGNSA. Methods used by the authors: From reference gene primer amplification, estimates of nucleated cell counts were derived. Repertoires were generated with immunoSEQ multiplex PCR, while TCRdb's copy carries only in-frame clones and drops some. The DNA was the basis for D and trimming; V, J and clone size are from that table. The sample has approximately 290,000 clones; roughly 88% are singletons. Seattle-derived patients entered the study during active infection and were followed longitudinally.

The clonotype was recovered from a human donor with COVID-19, enrolled during active disease. The donor label of this sample is uncertain. The J gene is TRBJ2-7, the V gene TRBV7-2; weak D call: TRBD2 (5 bases). Sample: peripheral blood. This chain's CDR3 is CASSSRSGPYEQYF. The CDR3 bases are TGTGCCAGCAGCTCCCGGAGCGGCCCCTACGAGCAGTACTTC.